Described below is a single T cell receptor (beta chain) sequence and its context. Antigen: not known. This likely stems from a read error, as it lies one base from a far larger clone. Sequencing targeted expressed TCRB transcripts, as all isolated RNA had been reverse transcribed. Data came from immunoSEQ multiplex PCR; TCRdb stores just in-frame clones and leaves some out. The sample yields around 190,000 clones, around an eighth seen once. This sample was taken from a study of beta chain features in type 1 diabetes. Sorted cells reached over 95% purity in every population. The CDR3 totals 16 residues. The V gene lost 6 bases and the J gene lost 4 bases, with 21 bases spanning the gap. Study observations and caveats: The study left unresolved whether HLA type influences TCRB rearrangement. Patients' naive, central memory and regulatory TCRB repertoires appeared more alike than those of healthy donors.

V gene TRBV23-1 combines with J gene TRBJ1-1; weak D call: TRBD1 (5 bases). TRBV23-1 is an ORF, and what it does is uncertain. The TCR sequence derives from a woman younger than 35 in good health. Sequencing was done on a sample of central memory CD4+ T cells from blood. CDR3 nucleotide sequence: TGCGCCAGCAGCCCCCGGGTGGGGGAGGGAGGCACTGAAGCTTTCTTT. It is translated as CASSPRVGEGGTEAFF.